This entry lists 23 T cell receptor beta chains sequenced from one sample in a study of cytomegalovirus exposure and HLA in healthy donors. The PCR made use of 60 Vbeta and 13 Jbeta primers. This table comes from immunoSEQ multiplex PCR, and its TCRdb copy is limited to in-frame clones, with some not included. The table has some 190,000 clones, around 79% seen once. Sequencing was carried out using PBMCs. The origin of the receptors is a woman aged 18-30 years in good health and CMV-seronegative.

The rearrangement uses TRBV11-3 and TRBJ2-2; a possible D gene is TRBD1 (6 bases). The CDR3 contains 16 residues. Germline assignment: CDR1 SGHNT and CDR2 YENEEA. Between the trimmed V and J ends, which lost 7 bases and 1 base, there was a span of 16 bases. CDR3 coding DNA: TGTGCCAGCACCCAGGCCGGGACATTGAACACCGGGGAGCTGTTTTTT. Translation gives CASTQAGTLNTGELFF.

The V and J genes are TRBV7-2 and TRBJ2-7, with 9 bases lining up with TRBD2. Trimming cost V 1 base and J 2 bases; bases outside gene matches: 9. Germline-derived CDR1 and CDR2 are SGHTA and FQGNSA. The CDR3 totals 17 residues. This CDR3 reads CASSLGRGREGTYEQYF. The CDR3 DNA reads as TGTGCCAGCAGCTTAGGCCGGGGGCGGGAGGGTACCTACGAGCAGTACTTC.

Only one count was recorded for this clone. The chain joins TRBV28 to TRBJ2-7, with unresolved D. Per the germline V gene, CDR1 is MDHEN and CDR2 is SYDVKM. Deletions cut 6 bases from V and 0 bases from J, with 18 bases between. The CDR3 is 16 amino acids. CDR3 sequence (DNA): TGTGCCAGCAGCCCCCCGGAAAGGAGACTCTCCTACGAGCAGTACTTC. Its protein product is CASSPPERRLSYEQYF.

The rearrangement uses TRBV7-3 and TRBJ1-2; a possible D gene is TRBD1 (5 bases). The germline CDR1 and CDR2 sequences are SGHTA and FQGTGA. The CDR3 is 13 residues long. The V gene lost 3 bases and the J gene lost 4 bases, with 9 bases spanning the gap. The DNA for the CDR3 is TGTGCCAGCAGCTTCGGGGGGGTCTATGGCTACACCTTC. It translates to CASSFGGVYGYTF.

The chain uses TRBV19 and TRBJ2-5; D remains unclear. V shed 1 base and J shed 5 bases, with 11 bases lying between them. The CDR3 runs to 14 residues. Per the germline V gene, CDR1 is LNHDA and CDR2 is SQIVND (reference sequence). Here the CDR3 reads CASSIAGTSETQYF. CDR3 DNA sequence: TGTGCCAGTAGTATAGCAGGCACGAGTGAGACCCAGTACTTC.

In DNA, the CDR3 is TGCAGCGTTGGGGAGGGGAACTACGAGCAGTACTTC. It translates to CSVGEGNYEQYF. This chain links TRBV29-1 with TRBJ2-7; the match to TRBD2 covers 7 bases. This CDR3 has 12 amino acids. Germline CDR1 and CDR2: SQVTM and ANQGSEA. The V segment lost 4 bases and the J segment 3 bases; nucleotides outside the gene matches: 3.

The V call is TRBV5-1, the J call TRBJ2-3, with 7 positions matching TRBD1. V lost 4 bases to trimming and J lost 2 bases; unmatched junction nucleotides: 4. Germline V CDR1 and CDR2: SGHRS, YFSETQ. This CDR3 region has 14 residues. The CDR3 DNA sequence: TGCGCCAGCAGCCCCGGACAGGCCACAGATACGCAGTATTTT. Amino acids: CASSPGQATDTQYF.

The CDR3 sequence is CASSAYQPQHF. For the CDR3, the DNA is TGTGCCAGCAGTGCTTATCAGCCCCAGCATTTT. The rearrangement links TRBV6-1 to TRBJ1-5; unclear D gene. Deletions cut 4 bases from V and 5 bases from J, with 3 bases between. CDR1 MNHNS and CDR2 SASEGT come from the germline V gene. The CDR3 runs 11 residues.

The gene calls are TRBV27 and TRBJ1-2; TRBD1 matches at 7 bases. In germline, CDR1 is MNHEY, CDR2 SMNVEV (reference sequence). The CDR3 extends over 14 amino acids. With 4 bases clipped from V and 5 bases from J, the junction kept 7 bases outside the gene matches. The CDR3 DNA is TGTGCCAGCAGTTCCCCTCGGACAGGATATGGCTACACCTTC. Translated, it gives CASSSPRTGYGYTF.

This sequence joins TRBV6-6 and TRBJ1-3, with a possible D match to TRBD1 (5 bases). The CDR3 runs 15 residues. V was shortened by 7 bases and J by 0 bases, with 13 bases between the two germline ends. The germline V gene has CDR1 MNHNY and CDR2 SVGAGI (reference sequence). CDR3 region: CASTTQGISGNTIYF. DNA for the CDR3: TGTGCCAGCACTACCCAGGGAATCTCTGGAAACACCATATATTTT.

The CDR3 nucleotides are TGTGCCAGTAGTGCCGGACTAGGGCCCAATGAGCAGTTCTTC. The encoded protein is CASSAGLGPNEQFF. The genes are TRBV19 and TRBJ2-1; 7 positions agree with TRBD2. The CDR3 loop spans 14 amino acids. Looked up from germline, CDR1 is LNHDA and CDR2 is SQIVND (reference sequence). J was trimmed by 6 bases and V by 5 bases; bases with no gene match: 7.

The chain has TRBV4-1 and TRBJ2-7; 7 bases are a match to TRBD1. Looked up from germline, CDR1 is MGHRA and CDR2 is YSYEKL. This CDR3 contains 15 residues. The junction had 7 bases not matched to a gene; V was cut back by 2 bases and J by 3 bases. The CDR3 loop reads CASSQSGQFNYEQYF. CDR3 coding DNA: TGCGCCAGCAGCCAATCGGGACAGTTCAACTACGAGCAGTACTTC.

This chain joins TRBV29-1 and TRBJ2-5; 8 bases map to TRBD2. Per germline, CDR1 SQVTM and CDR2 ANQGSEA. Germline trimming cut 5 bases from V and 4 bases from J; bases unmatched to any gene: 6. The CDR3 runs to 13 residues. The CDR3 coding sequence is TGCAGCGTTAGGCGGGGGGCCAGAGAGACCCAGTACTTC. It codes for CSVRRGARETQYF.

This clone came up once. The V and J genes are TRBV9 and TRBJ2-7; D is perhaps TRBD1 (6 bases). V lost 2 bases to trimming and J lost 0 bases, with 9 bases between them. Germline CDR1 and CDR2: SGDLS and YYNGEE. This CDR3 has 14 residues. CDR3 sequence reads: CASSVRTDSYEQYF. CDR3 DNA: TGTGCCAGCAGCGTGAGGACAGACTCCTACGAGCAGTACTTC.

This clone has a single count. The CDR3 coding sequence is TGTGCCATCAGCGCCGCGGGGGCTCTTAATTCACCCCTCCACTTT. This gives the protein CAISAAGALNSPLHF. The rearrangement links TRBV10-3 to TRBJ1-6; D perhaps matches TRBD1 (6 bases). The CDR3 is 15 residues long. Germline values: CDR1 ENHRY, CDR2 SYGVKD. V lost 6 bases and J lost 6, with 15 bases in between.

The V call is TRBV4-1, the J call TRBJ2-5; TRBD2 agrees at 15 bases. With V trimmed by 4 bases and J by 1 base, 1 base remained unmatched. The CDR3 has 16 residues. Germline V lookup: CDR1 MGHRA, CDR2 YSYEKL. The CDR3 nucleotides read TGCGCCAGCAGCCCGGGACTAGCGGGGGGCCAAGAGACCCAGTACTTC. Translation gives CASSPGLAGGQETQYF.

This chain uses TRBV18 with TRBJ2-1; D is undetermined. The CDR3 spans 13 residues. Germline V CDR1 and CDR2: KGHSH, LQKENI. V lost 1 base to trimming and J lost 5 bases, with 6 bases between them. The CDR3 loop reads CASSPLAHNEQFF. As DNA, the CDR3 is TGTGCCAGCTCACCACTGGCCCACAATGAGCAGTTCTTC.

The chain uses TRBV2 and TRBJ2-2; the D gene is possibly TRBD1 (6 bases). V was shortened by 7 bases and J by 2 bases, with 11 bases between the two germline ends. Germline V gene data show CDR1 as SNHLY and CDR2 as FYNNEI. The CDR3 contains 14 residues. The CDR3 loop reads CASMARGNTGELFF. CDR3 coding DNA: TGTGCCAGCATGGCCAGGGGTAACACCGGGGAGCTGTTTTTT.

The rearrangement uses TRBV28 and TRBJ1-5; D is perhaps TRBD1 (5 bases). The CDR3 has 12 amino acids. Trimming pared 6 bases from V and 7 bases from J, leaving 10 bases between. Germline-derived CDR1 and CDR2 are MDHEN and SYDVKM. In DNA, the CDR3 is TGTGCCAGCAGACCCGACAGACAGCCCCAGCATTTT. It yields the protein CASRPDRQPQHF.

The chain recombines TRBV6-4 with TRBJ1-6, with 9 bases fitting TRBD1. The germline V gene has CDR1 MRHNA and CDR2 SNTAGT. This CDR3 is 15 amino acids long. V shed 6 bases and J 9 bases; nucleotides not matched to a gene: 9. The CDR3: CASRRQGESSSPLHF. The DNA of the CDR3 is TGTGCCAGCAGACGACAGGGGGAATCGAGTTCACCCCTCCACTTT.

This chain connects TRBV28 to TRBJ1-4; 7 positions match TRBD1. V dropped 6 bases and J dropped 6; count of bases not matched to a gene: 10. Per germline, CDR1 MDHEN and CDR2 SYDVKM. The CDR3 sequence is 15 residues long. CDR3 region: CASRPIDRDDEKLFF. CDR3 nucleotides: TGTGCCAGCAGGCCCATCGACAGGGATGATGAAAAACTGTTTTTT.

V is TRBV2 and J is TRBJ2-2; D is unresolved. Germline CDR1 reads SNHLY; CDR2 reads FYNNEI. Trimming shortened V by 3 bases and J by 2 bases, and 7 bases separated the two germline ends. The CDR3 spans 14 residues. Written as DNA, the CDR3 is TGTGCCAGCAGTGATGGCAGAAACACCGGGGAGCTGTTTTTT. It is translated as CASSDGRNTGELFF.

The chain carries TRBV6-5 and TRBJ2-7; 8 bases are a match to TRBD2. The CDR3 has 15 amino acids. The germline CDR1 and CDR2 sequences are MNHEY and SVGAGI. V was clipped by 5 bases and J by 1 base; unmatched bases: 7. This CDR3 is CASSPRGGKSYEQYF. CDR3 coding DNA: TGTGCCAGCAGTCCACGGGGGGGCAAGTCCTACGAGCAGTACTTC.